This TCR beta chain stems from a study of T cell repertoires in cytomegalovirus infection (dated by TCRdb to the late 2010s). Describing the broader study: The peptide stimulations were aimed at well-studied HLA-B-restricted epitopes as well as recently identified HLA-C-restricted CMV epitopes, whose presentation resists viral immunomodulation. Donor HLA type was relevant to the analysis, as public TCR beta signatures indicated carriage of CMV infection together with the matching HLA type. Results the study describes overall, beyond this receptor: In the ex vivo response, HLA-C-restricted CMV-specific TCR beta clonotypes were dominant, and in two of eight donors the single most frequent clonotype came from this HLA-C-restricted group. In both this cohort and an independent roughly 350-donor cohort, the cumulative frequency of public TCR beta family members distinguished carriers of CMV infection plus the relevant HLA type.

The V end loses 3 bases and the J end loses 3 bases, and a stretch of 11 bases separates them. According to the germline V gene (reference sequence), CDR1 reads SEHNR and CDR2 reads FQNEAQ. From its cysteine to its phenylalanine, the CDR3 spans 14 amino acids. Here the CDR3 DNA is all that survives: 42 bases in frame from base 1. Sequencing took place on an Illumina HiSeq 1500. TCRdb redid the processing of the public reads, applying fastp at Q25 and MiXCR, and retained in-frame beta chains. Each CDR3 protein appears once, grouped with its most common genes and DNA. This sample gives 700,000 to 900,000 distinct CDR3 sequences in total; 25% to 30% of them show up just once. The top ten clones comprise less than 15% of the sample. This clonotype appeared a few times. Its antigen remains undetermined. No much larger clonotype is one base removed from it; base qualities were not supplied. This sample's treatment or condition label indicates: in vitro stimulation with specific CMV peptide epitopes to enrich CMV-specific T cells.

The V gene is TRBV7-9 and the J gene is TRBJ1-2; the D gene is possibly TRBD1, with 5 bases matching. This specimen was cultured CD8+ T cells from PBMCs, taken from culture after CMV antigen stimulation. This receptor was obtained from a human donor in good health (CMV status not recorded). Some clones in this sample may be carry-over from other donors' samples. The nucleotide sequence is TGTGCCAGCAGCTTGAAAGGGGCCTACTATGGCTACACCTTC. Its protein reads: CASSLKGAYYGYTF.